This T cell receptor (beta chain) was identified in a study of Ad26.COV2.S vaccination and SARS-CoV-2 variants. In the study overall: In the COV1001 trial, the donor was in the Ad26.COV2.S arm.

V was clipped by 3 bases and J by 1 base, with 7 bases between them. Per germline, CDR1 SGDLS and CDR2 YYNGEE. CDR3 length equals 13 residues. Study-wide results and limits: Greater spike-specific TCR breadth was seen in vaccine recipients than in placebo recipients. From the TCR breadth and depth analyses, total T cell responses may have been underestimated. CD8+ and CD4+ T cells specific for spike reportedly responded with substantial breadth after vaccination.

As for this clone: What it binds is unknown.

The treatment: roughly 20 received Ad26.COV2.S at low or high dose, single or two shots; a few received placebo; per-sample allocation not given. Samples came from day 63 after the first vaccine or placebo injection. Sequenced by immunoSEQ multiplex PCR; TCRdb stores in-frame clones only, minus some. Among more than 300,000 clones listed, about nine tenths were seen once. This sample comprised peripheral blood, obtained in a trial of Ad26.COV2.S vaccine versus placebo. The chain combines TRBV9 with TRBJ1-2, with D hard to call. The receptor's source is a person aged 18-65 years who received the Ad26.COV2.S COVID-19 vaccine or a placebo. The CDR3: CASSDDLNYGYTF. DNA for the CDR3: TGTGCCAGCAGCGACGATCTTAACTATGGCTACACCTTC.